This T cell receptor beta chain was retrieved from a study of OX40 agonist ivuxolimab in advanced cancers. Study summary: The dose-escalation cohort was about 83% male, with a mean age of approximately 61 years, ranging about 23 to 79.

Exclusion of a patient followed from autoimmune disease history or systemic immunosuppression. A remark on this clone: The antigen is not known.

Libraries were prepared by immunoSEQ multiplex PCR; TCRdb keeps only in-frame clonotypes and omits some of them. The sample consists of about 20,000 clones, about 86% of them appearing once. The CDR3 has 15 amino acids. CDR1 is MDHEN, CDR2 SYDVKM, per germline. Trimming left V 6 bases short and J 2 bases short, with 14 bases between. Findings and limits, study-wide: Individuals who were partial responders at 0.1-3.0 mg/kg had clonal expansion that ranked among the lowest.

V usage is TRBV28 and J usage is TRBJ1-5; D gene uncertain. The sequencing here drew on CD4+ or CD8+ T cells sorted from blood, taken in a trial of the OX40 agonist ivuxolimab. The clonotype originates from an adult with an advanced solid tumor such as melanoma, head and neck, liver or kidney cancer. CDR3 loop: CASSTILGGNQPQHF. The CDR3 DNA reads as TGTGCCAGCAGCACAATTCTCGGAGGCAATCAGCCCCAGCATTTT. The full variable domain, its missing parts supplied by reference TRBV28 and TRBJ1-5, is DVKVTQSSRYLVKRTGEKVFLECVQDMDHENMFWYRQDPGLGLRLIYFSYDVKMKEKGDIPEGYSVSREKKERFSLILESASTNQTSMYLCASSTILGGNQPQHFGDGTRLSIL.